This TCR beta chain was recorded in a study of CD8+CD57+ T cells in acquired aplastic anemia. It was genomic DNA that served as the template for profiling TCR beta VDJ and CDR3. A single record per CDR3 protein comes from TCRdb applying MiXCR to the reads. The table has some 42,000 distinct CDR3 sequences, around 63% seen once. Worth noting for this clonotype: Its specificity is not known.

General study results and limits: Patient and control CD8+ Simpson's diversity was not significantly different.

This TCR was recovered from a human donor in good health, serving as a control. Sequenced input: sorted CD4+, CD8+, or CD8+CD57+ T cells (not recorded which) from PBMCs.

CDR3 in DNA: TGTGCCAGCCTTCCAGGGGGAGCGGGGAACTACGAGCAGTACTTC. This sequence encodes CASLPGGAGNYEQYF. The rearrangement links TRBV11-2 to TRBJ2-7; D tentatively reads TRBD1 or TRBD2 (7 bases each). From germline, CDR1 is SGHAT and CDR2 FQNNGV. Trimming cost V 8 bases and J 3 bases, with 20 bases left between them. The length of the CDR3 is 15 residues.